Following are 10 T cell receptor beta chains from one sample sequenced in a study of cytomegalovirus exposure and HLA in healthy donors (dated by TCRdb to about 2017). Receptor libraries were prepared by the immunoSEQ multiplex PCR assay. For the multiplex PCR, a mixture combining 60 forward primers for TCR Vbeta segments and 13 reverse primers for TCR Jbeta segments was used. This is the immuneACCESS table as TCRdb keeps it, with only in-frame sequences that have V and J called. A part of the clones is gone; compared with another copy, unresolved V genes explain less than half, and the rest is unexplained. The sample has 100,000 to 150,000 clones on record, under 12% of them singletons. The ten largest clones take up under 6% of the sample. The specimen was PBMCs. The receptors originated from a woman aged 18-35 years in good health and CMV-seropositive.

The rearrangement uses TRBV13 and TRBJ2-5, with D possibly TRBD1 on 5 matching bases. This CDR3 has 16 residues. The V gene's germline CDR1 is PRHDT and CDR2 FYEKMQ (reference sequence). The V end was cut by 2 bases, the J end by 5 bases, with 18 bases between. This chain's CDR3 is CASSLKLQVLGETQYF. The CDR3 nucleotides read TGTGCCAGCAGCTTAAAGTTACAGGTTTTGGGGGAGACCCAGTACTTC. Variable domain in full (rest from reference TRBV13 and TRBJ2-5): AAGVIQSPRHLIKEKRETATLKCYPIPRHDTVYWYQQGPGQDPQFLISFYEKMQSDKGSIPDRFSAQQFSDYHSELNMSSLELGDSALYFCASSLKLQVLGETQYFGPGTRLLVL.

This clone is deemed medium-sized. V is TRBV6-4 and J is TRBJ2-3; TRBD2 aligns across 7 bases. Germline values: CDR1 MRHNA, CDR2 SNTAGT. This CDR3 has 13 amino acids. V gave up 3 bases and J gave up 3 bases; unmatched junction bases: 0. The DNA for the CDR3 is TGTGCCAGCAGTGAGCGGGAGACAGATACGCAGTATTTT. Protein product: CASSERETDTQYF.

This clone was seen a handful of times. The CDR3 nucleotides are TGTGCCAGCAGCTTCGGACAGGGAGAAAACATTCAGTACTTC. Protein: CASSFGQGENIQYF. The rearrangement joins TRBV7-3 to TRBJ2-4; TRBD1 aligns across 8 bases. Germline values: CDR1 SGHTA, CDR2 FQGTGA. The CDR3 sequence is 14 residues long. With V trimmed by 3 bases and J by 5 bases, 3 bases remained unmatched. The entire variable domain, with the rest obtained from reference TRBV7-3 and TRBJ2-4, is as follows: GAGVSQTPSNKVTEKGKYVELRCDPISGHTALYWYRQSLGQGPEFLIYFQGTGAADDSGLPNDRFFAVRPEGSVSTLKIQRTERGDSAVYLCASSFGQGENIQYFGAGTRLSVL.

This chain joins TRBV28 and TRBJ2-1; no definite D call. The CDR3 spans 15 residues. Trimming cost V 1 base and J 0 bases, with 7 bases left between them. Germline V gene sequence: CDR1 MDHEN, CDR2 SYDVKM. CDR3 loop: CASSLYRSSYNEQFF. In nucleotides, the CDR3 is TGTGCCAGCAGTTTATATCGGAGCTCCTACAATGAGCAGTTCTTC.

This clone was picked up a small number of times. The CDR3 DNA follows: TGTGCCAGCAGTCTCTGGGCGGGGCTTGAAGCTTTCTTT. Translating gives CASSLWAGLEAFF. The V call is TRBV27, the J call TRBJ1-1; D perhaps matches TRBD1 (5 bases). Trimming took off 5 bases at V and 7 bases at J, with 14 bases between the two ends. Germline V lookup: CDR1 MNHEY, CDR2 SMNVEV (reference sequence). The length of the CDR3 is 13 residues.

This clone was detected a few times. CDR3 DNA sequence: TGTGCCAGCAGTATTAGTCCAGGGATGAACACTGAAGCTTTCTTT. It encodes CASSISPGMNTEAFF. The chain joins TRBV27 to TRBJ1-1; weak D call: TRBD1 (5 bases). Germline loops: CDR1 MNHEY, CDR2 SMNVEV (reference sequence). The CDR3 covers 15 residues. V was trimmed by 5 bases and J by 0 bases, leaving 13 bases between them.

CDR3 in DNA: TGTGCCTGGAGTCCAGGGGGCGGCTATGGCTACACCTTC. Encoded protein: CAWSPGGGYGYTF. The rearrangement uses TRBV30 and TRBJ1-2; 8 bases align to TRBD1. Germline CDR1 and CDR2: GTSNPN and SVGIG (reference sequence). Losses at the gene ends were 2 bases for V and 4 bases for J; bases not matched to a gene: 3. This CDR3 region has 13 residues.

In this sample, this clone turned up a few times. The chain recombines TRBV5-1 with TRBJ1-1; maybe TRBD1 (6 bases). V was cut by 2 bases and J by 0 bases, with 14 bases left in between. The CDR3 is 16 amino acids. Germline V gives CDR1 SGHRS, CDR2 YFSETQ. The CDR3 nucleotides are TGCGCCAGCAGCTTACAACCAGGACAGTTGAACACTGAAGCTTTCTTT. Protein sequence: CASSLQPGQLNTEAFF. Filled out from reference TRBV5-1 and TRBJ1-1, the complete variable domain reads KAGVTQTPRYLIKTRGQQVTLSCSPISGHRSVSWYQQTPGQGLQFLFEYFSETQRNKGNFPGRFSGRQFSNSRSEMNVSTLELGDSALYLCASSLQPGQLNTEAFFGQGTRLTVV.

This clone was observed a handful of times. This chain links TRBV15 with TRBJ2-7; 8 bases match TRBD2. Trimming at V came to 0 bases and at J to 6 bases, leaving 7 bases not matched to a gene. There are 15 residues in the CDR3. Germline values: CDR1 LNHNV, CDR2 YYDKDF (reference sequence). The CDR3 nucleotides read TGTGCCACCAGCAGAGACCCGGGGGGGTATCGCGAGCAGTACTTC. Residues: CATSRDPGGYREQYF.

This clone was recorded a few times. The rearrangement uses TRBV4-1 and TRBJ1-1; 7 bases match TRBD1. The trim removed 2 bases at V and 8 bases at J, leaving 8 bases unmatched. Germline V gives CDR1 MGHRA, CDR2 YSYEKL. The CDR3 has 14 residues. CDR3 region: CASSQQEGQPEAFF. As DNA, the CDR3 is TGCGCCAGCAGCCAACAAGAGGGACAGCCCGAAGCTTTCTTT.